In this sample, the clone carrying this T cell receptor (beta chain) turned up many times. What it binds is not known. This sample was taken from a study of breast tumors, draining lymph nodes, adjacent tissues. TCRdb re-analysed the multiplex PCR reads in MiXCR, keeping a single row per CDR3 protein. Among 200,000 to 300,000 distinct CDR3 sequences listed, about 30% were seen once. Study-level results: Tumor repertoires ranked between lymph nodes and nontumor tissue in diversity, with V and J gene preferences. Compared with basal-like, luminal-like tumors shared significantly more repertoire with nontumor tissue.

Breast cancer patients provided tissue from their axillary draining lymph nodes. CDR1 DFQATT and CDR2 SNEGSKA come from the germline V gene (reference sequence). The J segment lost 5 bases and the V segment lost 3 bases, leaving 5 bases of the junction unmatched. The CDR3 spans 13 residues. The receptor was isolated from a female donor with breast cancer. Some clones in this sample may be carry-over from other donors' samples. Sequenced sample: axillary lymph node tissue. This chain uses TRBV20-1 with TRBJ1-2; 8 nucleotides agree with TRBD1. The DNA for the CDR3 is TGCAGTGCTAGCCCTGGACAGGGTTATGGCTACACCTTC. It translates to CSASPGQGYGYTF.